Following are 9 T cell receptor beta chains from one sample sequenced in a study of T cell changes during pregnancy in multiple sclerosis. Clones were read by immunoSEQ multiplex PCR, and TCRdb kept only the in-frame ones, dropping some. Here the sample spans about 57,000 clones, 90% being singletons. Source: peripheral blood, taken in the first trimester of pregnancy. The receptors derive from a female donor in good health, enrolled as a control in a pregnancy study.

The genes are TRBV6-6 and TRBJ2-3, with D perhaps TRBD1 (6 bases). Germline V gene data show CDR1 as MNHNY and CDR2 as SVGAGI (reference sequence). V was cut by 5 bases and J by 1 base, with 10 bases left in between. The CDR3 covers 14 residues. CDR3 region: CASSQGQRTDTQYF. CDR3 in DNA: TGTGCCAGCAGTCAAGGACAGCGCACAGATACGCAGTATTTT.

The chain has TRBV29-1 and TRBJ1-3; 9 nucleotides align to TRBD1. The germline V gene has CDR1 SQVTM and CDR2 ANQGSEA. The CDR3 totals 19 residues. The junction had 18 bases not matched to a gene; V was cut back by 6 bases and J by 0 bases. CDR3 sequence reads: CSVRSSGQGGMGSGNTIYF. CDR3 DNA: TGCAGCGTCCGAAGCTCGGGACAGGGTGGGATGGGCTCTGGAAACACCATATATTTT.

This chain joins TRBV7-2 and TRBJ2-7; D tentatively fits TRBD1 or TRBD2 (6 bases each). The CDR3 has 16 amino acids. CDR1 and CDR2 (germline): SGHTA, FQGNSA. The germline V and J ends were trimmed by 5 bases and 4 bases, with 21 bases remaining between them. The CDR3 protein is CASSLGGLPDVYEQYF. CDR3 nucleotides: TGTGCCAGCAGCCTAGGGGGGCTCCCAGATGTATACGAGCAGTACTTC.

The genes are TRBV7-9 and TRBJ2-5; D is perhaps TRBD1 (6 bases). Germline CDR1 and CDR2: SEHNR and FQNEAQ (reference sequence). This CDR3 is 14 amino acids long. Trimming took 7 bases from V and 0 from J, leaving 12 bases between them. The CDR3 here is CASTPGQYQETQYF. Written as DNA, the CDR3 is TGTGCCAGCACCCCCGGACAGTACCAAGAGACCCAGTACTTC.

The chain links TRBV6-4 to TRBJ2-3, with TRBD2 matching 10 bases. The CDR3 totals 15 residues. Trimming removed 6 bases from V and 1 base from J; junction bases left unmatched: 4. The germline gives CDR1 MRHNA, CDR2 SNTAGT. The CDR3 protein is CASSDLAGGTDTQYF. CDR3 in DNA: TGTGCCAGCAGCGACCTAGCGGGAGGCACAGATACGCAGTATTTT.

This chain joins TRBV27 and TRBJ2-1; the D gene is possibly TRBD2 (5 bases). The germline V gene has CDR1 MNHEY and CDR2 SMNVEV (reference sequence). The CDR3 covers 17 residues. V was shortened by 2 bases and J by 1 base, with 15 bases between the two germline ends. CDR3: CASSLEREIESYNEQFF. The CDR3 nucleotides are TGTGCCAGCAGTTTAGAGAGGGAGATAGAGTCCTACAATGAGCAGTTCTTC.

V is TRBV5-1 and J is TRBJ1-6; D perhaps matches TRBD1 (5 bases). Trimming removed 0 bases at V and 8 bases at J, with 12 bases between. The CDR3 length is 15 residues. Germline V gene data show CDR1 as SGHRS and CDR2 as YFSETQ. CDR3 loop: CASSLEQGRDSPLHF. The DNA of the CDR3 is TGCGCCAGCAGCTTGGAGCAGGGTAGGGATTCACCCCTCCACTTT.

V and J are TRBV27 and TRBJ1-4; 7 bases are a match to TRBD1. Unmatched junction bases numbered 8, after V lost 5 bases and J lost 8 bases. This CDR3 region has 14 residues. CDR1 is MNHEY, CDR2 SMNVEV, per germline (reference sequence). CDR3 sequence (DNA): TGTGCCAGCAGTATGGCAGGGGGGAGAGAAAAACTGTTTTTT. It is translated as CASSMAGGREKLFF.

The gene calls are TRBV7-2 and TRBJ2-1; TRBD2 matches at 9 bases. The CDR3 spans 16 residues. The junction had 5 bases not matched to a gene; V was cut back by 3 bases and J by 2 bases. The V gene's germline CDR1 is SGHTA and CDR2 FQGNSA. Here the CDR3 DNA reads TGTGCCAGCAGCTTCCGTAGCGGGGGAACCTACAATGAGCAGTTCTTC. Amino acids: CASSFRSGGTYNEQFF.